This TCR beta chain was captured by sequencing in a study of tumor-infiltrating lymphocytes in primary liver carcinoma. There are many counts of this clonotype. They got blood RNA out of unsorted whole blood and also pulled out germline DNA. TCR beta cDNA was made from 500 ng total RNA with a constant-region primer. Construction of TCR beta libraries relied on three successive nested multiplex PCR rounds employing slightly modified ARM-PCR. Each CDR3 protein is one row after TCRdb ran MiXCR on the multiplex PCR reads. The sample lists 300,000 to 350,000 distinct CDR3 sequences, 65% occurring once. This receptor was identified in a man aged 35-49 years with primary liver carcinoma and hepatitis B virus infection. What was sequenced was peripheral blood.

The CDR3 sequence: CASSLSRPTDTQYF. The CDR3 DNA sequence: TGTGCCAGCAGTCTGAGCAGACCCACAGATACGCAGTATTTT. The J gene is TRBJ2-3, the V gene TRBV6-5; no reliable D call. V lost 5 bases and J lost 2, with 11 bases in between. The CDR3 contains 14 residues. Germline CDR1 is MNHEY and CDR2 is SVGAGI.